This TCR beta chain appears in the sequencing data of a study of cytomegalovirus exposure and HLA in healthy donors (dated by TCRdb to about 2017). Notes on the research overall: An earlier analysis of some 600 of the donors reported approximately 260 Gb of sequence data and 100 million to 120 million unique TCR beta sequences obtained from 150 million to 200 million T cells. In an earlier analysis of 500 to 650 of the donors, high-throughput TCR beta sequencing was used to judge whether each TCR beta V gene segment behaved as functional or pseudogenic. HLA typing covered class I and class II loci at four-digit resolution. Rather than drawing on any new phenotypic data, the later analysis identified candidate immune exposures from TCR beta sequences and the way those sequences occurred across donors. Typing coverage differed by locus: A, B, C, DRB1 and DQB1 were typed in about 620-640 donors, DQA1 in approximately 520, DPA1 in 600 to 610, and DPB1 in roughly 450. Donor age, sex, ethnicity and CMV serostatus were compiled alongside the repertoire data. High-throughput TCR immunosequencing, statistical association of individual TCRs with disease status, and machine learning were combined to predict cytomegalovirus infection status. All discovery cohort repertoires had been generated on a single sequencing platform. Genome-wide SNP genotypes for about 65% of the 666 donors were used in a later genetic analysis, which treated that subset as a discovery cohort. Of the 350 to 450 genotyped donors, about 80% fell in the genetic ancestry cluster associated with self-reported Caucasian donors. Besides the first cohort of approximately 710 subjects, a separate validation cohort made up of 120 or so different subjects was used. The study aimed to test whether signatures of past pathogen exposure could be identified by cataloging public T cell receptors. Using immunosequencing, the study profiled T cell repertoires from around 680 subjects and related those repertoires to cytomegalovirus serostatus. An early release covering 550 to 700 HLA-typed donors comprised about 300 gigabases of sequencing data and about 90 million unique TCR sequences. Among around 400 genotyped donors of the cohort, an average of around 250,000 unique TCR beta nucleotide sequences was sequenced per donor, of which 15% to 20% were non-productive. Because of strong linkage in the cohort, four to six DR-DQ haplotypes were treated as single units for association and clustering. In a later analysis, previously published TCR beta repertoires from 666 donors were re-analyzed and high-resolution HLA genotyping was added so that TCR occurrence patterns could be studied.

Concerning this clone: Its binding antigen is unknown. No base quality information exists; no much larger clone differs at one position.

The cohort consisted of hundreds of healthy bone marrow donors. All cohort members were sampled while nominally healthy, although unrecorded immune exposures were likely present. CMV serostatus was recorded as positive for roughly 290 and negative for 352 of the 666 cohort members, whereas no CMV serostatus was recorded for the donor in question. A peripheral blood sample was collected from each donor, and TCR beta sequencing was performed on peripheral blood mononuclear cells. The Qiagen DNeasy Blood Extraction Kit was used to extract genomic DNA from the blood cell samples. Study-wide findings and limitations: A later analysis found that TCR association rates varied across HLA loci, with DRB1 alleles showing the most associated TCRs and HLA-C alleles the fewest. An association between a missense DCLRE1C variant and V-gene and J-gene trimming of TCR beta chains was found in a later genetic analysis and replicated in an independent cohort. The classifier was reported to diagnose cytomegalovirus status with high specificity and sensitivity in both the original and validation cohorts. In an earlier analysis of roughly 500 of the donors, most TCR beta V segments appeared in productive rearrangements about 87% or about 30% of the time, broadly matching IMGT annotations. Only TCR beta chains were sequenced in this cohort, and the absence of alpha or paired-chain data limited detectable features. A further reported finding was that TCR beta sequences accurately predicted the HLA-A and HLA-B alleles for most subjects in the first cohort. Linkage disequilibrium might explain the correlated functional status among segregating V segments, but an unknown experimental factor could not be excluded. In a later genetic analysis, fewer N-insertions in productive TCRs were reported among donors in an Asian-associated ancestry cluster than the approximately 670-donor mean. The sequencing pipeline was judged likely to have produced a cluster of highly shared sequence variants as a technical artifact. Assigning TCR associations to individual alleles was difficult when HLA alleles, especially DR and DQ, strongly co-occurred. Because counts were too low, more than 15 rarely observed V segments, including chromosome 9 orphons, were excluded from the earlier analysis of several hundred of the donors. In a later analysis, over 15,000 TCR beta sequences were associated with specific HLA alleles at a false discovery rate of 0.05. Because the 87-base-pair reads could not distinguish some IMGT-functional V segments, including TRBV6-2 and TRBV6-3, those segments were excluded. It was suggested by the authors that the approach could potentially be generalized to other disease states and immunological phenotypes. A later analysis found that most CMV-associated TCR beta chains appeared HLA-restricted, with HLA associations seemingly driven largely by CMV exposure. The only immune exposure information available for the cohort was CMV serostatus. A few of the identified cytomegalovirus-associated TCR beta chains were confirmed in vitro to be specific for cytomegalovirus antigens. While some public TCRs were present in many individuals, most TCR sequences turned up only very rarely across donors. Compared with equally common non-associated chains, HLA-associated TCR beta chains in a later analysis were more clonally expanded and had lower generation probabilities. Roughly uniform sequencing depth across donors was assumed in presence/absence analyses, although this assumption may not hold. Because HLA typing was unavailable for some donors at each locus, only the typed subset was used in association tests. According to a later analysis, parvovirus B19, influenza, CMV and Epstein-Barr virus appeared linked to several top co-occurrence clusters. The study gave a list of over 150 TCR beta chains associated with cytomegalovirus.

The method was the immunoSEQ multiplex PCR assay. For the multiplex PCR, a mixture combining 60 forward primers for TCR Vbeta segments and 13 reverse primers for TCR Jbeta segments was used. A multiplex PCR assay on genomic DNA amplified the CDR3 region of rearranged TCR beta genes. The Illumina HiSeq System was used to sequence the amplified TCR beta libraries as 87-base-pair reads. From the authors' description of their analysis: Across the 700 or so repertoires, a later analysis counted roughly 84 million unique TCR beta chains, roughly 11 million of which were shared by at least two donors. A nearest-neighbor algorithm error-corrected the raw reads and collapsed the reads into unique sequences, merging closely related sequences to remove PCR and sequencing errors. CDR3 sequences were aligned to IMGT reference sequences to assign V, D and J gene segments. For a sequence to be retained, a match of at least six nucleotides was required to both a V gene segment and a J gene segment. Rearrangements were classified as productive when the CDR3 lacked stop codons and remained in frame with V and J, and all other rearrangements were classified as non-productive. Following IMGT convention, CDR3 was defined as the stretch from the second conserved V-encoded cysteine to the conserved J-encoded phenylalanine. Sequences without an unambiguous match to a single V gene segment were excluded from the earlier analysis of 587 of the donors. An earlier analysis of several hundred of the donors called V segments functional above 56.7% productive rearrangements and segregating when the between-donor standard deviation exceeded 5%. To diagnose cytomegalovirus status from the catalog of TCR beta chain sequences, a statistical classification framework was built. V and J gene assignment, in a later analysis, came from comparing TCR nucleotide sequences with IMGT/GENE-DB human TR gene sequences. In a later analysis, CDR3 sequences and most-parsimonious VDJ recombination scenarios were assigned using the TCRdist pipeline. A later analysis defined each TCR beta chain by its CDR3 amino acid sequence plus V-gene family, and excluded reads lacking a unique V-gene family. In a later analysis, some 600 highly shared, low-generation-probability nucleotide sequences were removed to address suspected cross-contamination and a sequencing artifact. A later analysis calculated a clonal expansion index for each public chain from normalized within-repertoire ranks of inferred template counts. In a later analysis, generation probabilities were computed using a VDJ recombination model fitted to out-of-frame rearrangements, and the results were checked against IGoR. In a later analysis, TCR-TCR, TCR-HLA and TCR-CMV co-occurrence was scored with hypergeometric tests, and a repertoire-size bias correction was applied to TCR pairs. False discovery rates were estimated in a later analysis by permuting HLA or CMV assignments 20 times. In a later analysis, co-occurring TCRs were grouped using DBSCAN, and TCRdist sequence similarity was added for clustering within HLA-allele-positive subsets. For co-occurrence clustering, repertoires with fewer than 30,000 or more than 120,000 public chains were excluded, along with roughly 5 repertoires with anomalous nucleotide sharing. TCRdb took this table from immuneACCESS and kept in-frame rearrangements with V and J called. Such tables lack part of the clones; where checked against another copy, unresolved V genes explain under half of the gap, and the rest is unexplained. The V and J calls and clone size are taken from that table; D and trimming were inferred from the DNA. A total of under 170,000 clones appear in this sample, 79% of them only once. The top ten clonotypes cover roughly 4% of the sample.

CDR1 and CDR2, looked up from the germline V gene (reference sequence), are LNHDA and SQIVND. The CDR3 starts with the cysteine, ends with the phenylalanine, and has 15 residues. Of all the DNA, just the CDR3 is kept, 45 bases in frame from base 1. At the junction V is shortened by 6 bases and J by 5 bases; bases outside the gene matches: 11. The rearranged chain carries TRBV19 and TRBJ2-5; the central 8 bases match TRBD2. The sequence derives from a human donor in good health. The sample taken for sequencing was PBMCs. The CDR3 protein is CASSQTGTSGETQYF. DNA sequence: TGTGCCAGTAGCCAAACCGGGACTAGTGGCGAGACCCAGTACTTC.